Presented here are 9 T cell receptor beta chains from one specimen sequenced in a study of response to subunit inactivated influenza vaccine. TCRdb analysed the RT-PCR reads with MiXCR anew, one entry per CDR3 protein. The sample shows 710,000 or so distinct CDR3 sequences, 15% to 17% of them seen only once. The sequencing used PBMCs from blood, collected roughly 12 days after vaccination. Every receptor here comes from a man aged 45 to 65 who received an inactivated influenza vaccine.

This clonotype was observed a handful of times. The gene calls are TRBV10-3 and TRBJ2-2; D is ambiguous. The CDR3 has 16 amino acids. Germline-derived CDR1 and CDR2 are ENHRY and SYGVKD. Trimming pared 1 base from V and 0 bases from J, leaving 9 bases between. CDR3 nucleotide sequence: TGTGCCATCAGTGAGTGGGCCGGCGCGAACACCGGGGAGCTGTTTTTT. This gives the protein CAISEWAGANTGELFF.

The sample holds many counts of this clonotype. The chain joins TRBV30 to TRBJ1-1; D remains unclear. V was cut by 0 bases and J by 0 bases, with 8 bases left in between. The CDR3 length is 14 residues. Per germline, CDR1 GTSNPN and CDR2 SVGIG (reference sequence). This CDR3 is CAWSVGIMNTEAFF. The CDR3 nucleotides are TGTGCCTGGAGTGTTGGGATTATGAACACTGAAGCTTTCTTT.

This clonotype was seen a handful of times. The gene calls are TRBV5-8 and TRBJ2-7, with TRBD1 matching over 10 bases. Trimming removed 7 bases from V and 0 bases from J; junction bases left unmatched: 4. Germline V lookup: CDR1 SGHTS, CDR2 YDEGEE. This CDR3 is 14 amino acids long. CDR3 loop: CASLGTGVSYEQYF. The CDR3 DNA reads TGTGCCAGCTTAGGGACAGGGGTCTCCTACGAGCAGTACTTC.

The chain carries TRBV24-1 and TRBJ2-1, with 7 nucleotides matching TRBD2. CDR3 size: 15 residues. The germline CDR1 and CDR2 sequences are KGHDR and SFDVKD. Germline trimming cut 4 bases from V and 9 bases from J; bases unmatched to any gene: 11. The CDR3 protein is CATSDRLRAGVEQFF. CDR3 in DNA: TGTGCCACCAGTGACCGGCTAAGGGCGGGGGTTGAGCAGTTCTTC.

This clonotype appeared a few times. V gene TRBV6-2 or TRBV6-3 combines with J gene TRBJ2-7; perhaps TRBD2 as D (6 bases). The CDR3 has 13 amino acids. Trimming left V 6 bases short and J 3 bases short, with 12 bases between. The V gene's germline CDR1 is MNHEY and CDR2 SVGEGT. In DNA, the CDR3 is TGTGCCAGCAGCACGACTAGGCGCTACGAGCAGTACTTC. Encoded protein: CASSTTRRYEQYF.

In its sample, this clonotype was seen a few times. The rearrangement uses TRBV30 and TRBJ2-5; D call uncertain. The CDR3 contains 12 residues. Trimming left V 1 base short and J 7 bases short, with 10 bases between. Per germline, CDR1 GTSNPN and CDR2 SVGIG (reference sequence). The CDR3 sequence: CAWSGRERTQYF. The CDR3, as DNA: TGTGCCTGGAGTGGACGAGAGCGGACCCAGTACTTC.

Notes on this clonotype: A junction end diverges from the germline sequence, so it may reflect a read error. The rearrangement joins TRBV2 to TRBJ2-5, with 16 bases that match TRBD2. Looked up from germline, CDR1 is SNHLY and CDR2 is FYNNEI. CDR3 length equals 18 residues. The CDR3 loop reads CTSSPGLAGGQVQETQYF. In nucleotides, the CDR3 is TGTACCAGCAGTCCGGGACTAGCGGGAGGGCAGGTTCAAGAGACCCAGTACTTC.

The V gene is TRBV15, the J gene TRBJ2-1; D gene unclear. Germline values: CDR1 LNHNV, CDR2 YYDKDF (reference sequence). Trimming took off 8 bases at V and 6 bases at J, with 23 bases between the two ends. This CDR3 comprises 16 residues. The CDR3 loop reads CATGSERPHYGNEQFF. CDR3 in DNA: TGTGCCACCGGGTCGGAGCGCCCCCATTACGGCAATGAGCAGTTCTTC.

The chain links TRBV15 to TRBJ2-3; D is possibly TRBD1 (5 bases). CDR3 length: 14 amino acids. Trimming left V 5 bases short and J 0 bases short, with 9 bases between. From germline, CDR1 is LNHNV and CDR2 YYDKDF (reference sequence). CDR3 nucleotide sequence: TGTGCCACCAGCCGACAGAGAAGCACAGATACGCAGTATTTT. This codes for CATSRQRSTDTQYF.